The 22 T cell receptor beta chains below come from one sample, sequenced in a study of spatial heterogeneity in lung cancer. General study results and limits: One measure, the expanded intratumoral alpha and beta TCR count, tracked tumor mutation counts.

TCRdb reprocessed the 5' RACE reads with MiXCR, giving one entry per CDR3 protein. Here the sample spans roughly 23,000 distinct CDR3 sequences, around 4.8% being singletons. Their specific antigens are unknown. Time point of the sample: sample taken at primary tumor resection. The sequences come from lung tumor tissue, collected at surgery. These TCRs come from a male donor with early-stage non-small cell lung cancer.

The chain's CDR3 is CASSSTSSGTDYEQYF. The CDR3 DNA sequence: TGTGCCAGCAGCTCGACCAGCTCCGGGACAGATTACGAGCAGTACTTC. The chain carries TRBV7-9 and TRBJ2-7; 7 bases align to TRBD1. Unmatched junction bases numbered 13, after V lost 4 bases and J lost 4 bases. CDR3 length: 16 residues. From germline, CDR1 is SEHNR and CDR2 FQNEAQ (reference sequence).

The chain uses TRBV6-2 or TRBV6-3 and TRBJ2-1; no clear D gene. Trimming took off 6 bases at V and 5 bases at J, with 14 bases between the two ends. CDR1 is MNHEY, CDR2 SVGEGT, per germline. The CDR3 extends over 14 amino acids. The CDR3 DNA is TGTGCCAGCAGCCGATATGAAGGCAACAATGAGCAGTTCTTC. This codes for CASSRYEGNNEQFF.

The table lists this clonotype with a few counts. J is TRBJ2-7 and V is TRBV3-1, with 9 positions matching TRBD1. In germline, CDR1 is LGHDT, CDR2 YNNKEL (reference sequence). The length of the CDR3 is 15 residues. V was clipped by 2 bases and J by 7 bases; unmatched bases: 9. Here the CDR3 reads CASSQYGTGPKEQYF. The CDR3 nucleotides are TGTGCCAGCAGCCAATATGGGACAGGGCCCAAGGAGCAGTACTTC.

This clonotype has a count of ten or more. This chain connects TRBV18 to TRBJ1-2; D is undetermined. In germline, CDR1 is KGHSH, CDR2 LQKENI. V was shortened by 5 bases and J by 6 bases, with 10 bases between the two germline ends. The CDR3 contains 12 residues. This CDR3 reads CASSGTEDGYTF. CDR3 DNA sequence: TGTGCCAGCTCAGGTACTGAGGATGGCTACACCTTC.

This clonotype was seen at least ten times. CDR3 amino acids: CASSQASLEAYGYTF. DNA for the CDR3: TGTGCCAGCAGCCAAGCTAGCCTAGAAGCCTATGGCTACACCTTC. The rearrangement uses TRBV4-2 and TRBJ1-2; no reliable D call. The CDR3 length is 15 residues. Germline V CDR1 and CDR2: LGHNA, YNFKEQ. V was cut by 1 base and J by 4 bases, with 13 bases left in between.

A few counts support this clonotype. This chain uses TRBV7-2 with TRBJ1-1, with a tentative D call TRBD1 (6 bases). Trimming cost V 1 base and J 5 bases, with 14 bases left between them. The CDR3 is made up of 15 amino acids. Looked up from germline, CDR1 is SGHTA and CDR2 is FQGNSA. CDR3 nucleotides: TGTGCCAGCAGCTTAGAACACGGGGGGCCAACTGAAGCTTTCTTT. Residues: CASSLEHGGPTEAFF.

This clonotype occurred many times. The chain recombines TRBV6-2 or TRBV6-3 with TRBJ2-3; no definite D call. Between the trimmed V and J ends, which lost 7 bases and 11 bases, there was a span of 22 bases. The CDR3 is 14 residues long. CDR1 is MNHEY, CDR2 SVGEGT, per germline. The CDR3 loop is CASTRPGPVVEQYF. CDR3 DNA sequence: TGTGCCAGCACCCGTCCGGGCCCCGTTGTAGAGCAGTATTTT.

This clonotype was picked up many times. V is TRBV7-6 and J is TRBJ2-3, with 11 bases identical to TRBD1. V was clipped by 4 bases and J by 5 bases; unmatched bases: 5. Germline values: CDR1 SGHVS, CDR2 FNYEAQ. The CDR3 is 15 residues long. The CDR3: CASSSSGTGGDTQYF. Here the CDR3 DNA reads TGTGCCAGCAGCTCGTCCGGGACAGGGGGAGATACGCAGTATTTT. Together with reference TRBV7-6 and TRBJ2-3, the CDR3 gives the full variable domain: GAGVSQSPRYKVTKRGQDVALRCDPISGHVSLYWYRQALGQGPEFLTYFNYEAQQDKSGLPNDRFSAERPEGSISTLTIQRTEQRDSAMYRCASSSSGTGGDTQYFGPGTRLTVL.

This clonotype was picked up many times. This rearrangement joins TRBV7-2 to TRBJ1-1; D might be TRBD1 (5 bases). This CDR3 is built from 14 residues. In germline, CDR1 is SGHTA, CDR2 FQGNSA. V lost 5 bases, J lost 7 bases, and 17 bases lay in between. CDR3 residues: CASSPYWGSGEAFF. As DNA, the CDR3 is TGTGCCAGCAGCCCGTACTGGGGGTCGGGTGAAGCTTTCTTT.

This clonotype was seen at least ten times. The J gene is TRBJ1-5, the V gene TRBV7-9, with D uncertain. The V gene lost 2 bases and the J gene lost 8 bases, with 7 bases spanning the gap. Per germline, CDR1 SEHNR and CDR2 FQNEAQ (reference sequence). The CDR3 is 12 residues long. The CDR3: CASSLPDEPQHF. The CDR3, as DNA: TGTGCCAGCAGCTTACCGGATGAGCCCCAGCATTTT.

This clonotype was seen many times. This chain uses TRBV11-3 with TRBJ2-1; possibly TRBD2 for D (6 bases). Looked up from germline, CDR1 is SGHNT and CDR2 is YENEEA. The CDR3 consists of 15 residues. V lost 5 bases and J 3 bases, leaving 14 bases between the germline ends. In DNA, the CDR3 is TGTGCCAGCAGCCCTAATCCGGGACTCTACAATGAGCAGTTCTTC. Translated: CASSPNPGLYNEQFF. The full variable domain, in which reference TRBV11-3 and TRBJ2-1 provide the parts outside the CDR3, is EAGVVQSPRYKIIEKKQPVAFWCNPISGHNTLYWYLQNLGQGPELLIRYENEEAVDDSQLPKDRFSAERLKGVDSTLKIQPAELGDSAVYLCASSPNPGLYNEQFFGPGTRLTVL.

J is TRBJ2-7 and V is TRBV9, with D uncertain. Germline V gives CDR1 SGDLS, CDR2 YYNGEE. The CDR3 extends over 14 amino acids. The ends were cut back, 0 bases at V and 6 bases at J, with 13 bases in the middle. CDR3 residues: CASSVGGRFAEQYF. CDR3 nucleotide sequence: TGTGCCAGCAGCGTAGGTGGCAGATTTGCCGAGCAGTACTTC.

This clonotype has ten or more counts. This rearrangement joins TRBV19 to TRBJ1-5; D not resolved. The CDR3 is 15 amino acids. V shed 6 bases and J shed 3 bases, with 15 bases lying between them. Germline V lookup: CDR1 LNHDA, CDR2 SQIVND (reference sequence). This CDR3 reads CASRRDHPNNQPQHF. The CDR3 region has the DNA TGTGCCAGTAGGCGGGATCACCCGAACAATCAGCCCCAGCATTTT.

This clonotype came up many times. The chain employs TRBV6-5 and TRBJ1-2, with a tentative D call TRBD1 (6 bases). Looked up from germline, CDR1 is MNHEY and CDR2 is SVGAGI. CDR3 length: 17 amino acids. Trimming pared 6 bases from V and 1 base from J, leaving 21 bases between. The CDR3 spells CASSLTHRGHFNYGYTF. Written as DNA, the CDR3 is TGTGCCAGCAGCTTAACCCACCGGGGACACTTTAACTATGGCTACACCTTC.

This clonotype appeared many times. J is TRBJ2-1 and V is TRBV28, with D perhaps matching TRBD2 (5 bases). V was shortened by 0 bases and J by 7 bases, with 16 bases between the two germline ends. Germline V lookup: CDR1 MDHEN, CDR2 SYDVKM. This CDR3 spans 16 amino acids. The CDR3 sequence is CASSLWAGVVWNEQFF. CDR3 coding DNA: TGTGCCAGCAGTTTATGGGCCGGGGTGGTATGGAATGAGCAGTTCTTC.

This clonotype was seen repeatedly, ten times or more. The chain combines TRBV13 with TRBJ1-4; TRBD1 might be the D (6 bases). Looked up from germline, CDR1 is PRHDT and CDR2 is FYEKMQ (reference sequence). This CDR3 region has 14 residues. V was trimmed by 3 bases and J by 4 bases, leaving 9 bases between them. CDR3 coding DNA: TGTGCCAGCAGCTTTGGACAGTATAATGAAAAACTGTTTTTT. This sequence encodes CASSFGQYNEKLFF. Filled out from reference TRBV13 and TRBJ1-4, the complete variable domain reads AAGVIQSPRHLIKEKRETATLKCYPIPRHDTVYWYQQGPGQDPQFLISFYEKMQSDKGSIPDRFSAQQFSDYHSELNMSSLELGDSALYFCASSFGQYNEKLFFGSGTQLSVL.

This clonotype has ten or more counts. This sequence joins TRBV12-3 or TRBV12-4 and TRBJ2-1; 8 nucleotides align to TRBD1. The trim removed 3 bases at V and 7 bases at J, leaving 5 bases unmatched. The CDR3 length is 14 residues. CDR3 loop: CASSFSDRGNEQFF. CDR3 DNA sequence: TGTGCCAGCAGTTTCAGTGACAGGGGTAATGAGCAGTTCTTC.

This clonotype showed up just a few times. The chain has TRBV2 and TRBJ2-3, with D unclear. Germline-derived CDR1 and CDR2 are SNHLY and FYNNEI. The ends were cut back, 4 bases at V and 10 bases at J, with 9 bases in the middle. This CDR3 spans 11 amino acids. The CDR3 DNA reads as TGTGCCAGCAGTGGAAAAAAGGCGCAGTATTTT. The encoded protein is CASSGKKAQYF.

This clonotype was detected many times. The rearrangement uses TRBV29-1 and TRBJ2-5, with D possibly matching TRBD1 (6 bases). This CDR3 spans 14 amino acids. V was pared by 4 bases and J by 2 bases, with 14 bases between. Germline lookup yields CDR1 SQVTM and CDR2 ANQGSEA. CDR3: CSVGVRGLQETQYF. The CDR3 DNA sequence: TGCAGCGTTGGGGTGAGGGGGTTACAAGAGACCCAGTACTTC.

This clonotype has ten or more counts. This chain connects TRBV6-2 or TRBV6-3 to TRBJ1-6; no definite D call. CDR1 and CDR2 from the germline V gene are MNHEY and SVGEGT. Trimming took off 0 bases at V and 6 bases at J, with 12 bases between the two ends. The CDR3 is made up of 16 amino acids. CDR3 residues: CASSYSSTRANSPLHF. CDR3 nucleotide sequence: TGTGCCAGCAGTTACTCTTCGACACGGGCTAATTCACCCCTCCACTTT.

The chain couples TRBV12-3 or TRBV12-4 to TRBJ1-1; 7 bases map to TRBD1. V was clipped by 6 bases and J by 0 bases; unmatched bases: 1. The CDR3 length is 13 residues. The chain's CDR3 is CASRQGMNTEAFF. CDR3 DNA sequence: TGTGCCAGCAGACAGGGGATGAACACTGAAGCTTTCTTT.

In its sample, this clonotype was seen many times. The V and J genes are TRBV28 and TRBJ1-2, with 8 bases that match TRBD1. Germline V lookup: CDR1 MDHEN, CDR2 SYDVKM. The CDR3 is 12 amino acids. Trimming at V came to 4 bases and at J to 7 bases, leaving 2 bases not matched to a gene. The CDR3 DNA sequence: TGTGCCAGCAGTTCGGGGACAGGTGGCTACACCTTC. It encodes CASSSGTGGYTF.